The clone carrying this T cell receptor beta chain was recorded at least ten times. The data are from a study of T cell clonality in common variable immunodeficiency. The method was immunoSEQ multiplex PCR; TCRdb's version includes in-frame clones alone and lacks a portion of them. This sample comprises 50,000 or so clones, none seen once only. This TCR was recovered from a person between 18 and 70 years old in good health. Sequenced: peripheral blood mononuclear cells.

The part of the CDR3 DNA that was read is TGCGCCAGCAGTGAGGTGCCAGACAAAAACATT. Translation gives CASSEVPDKNI. The full CDR3 protein is CASSEVPDKNIQYF. The J gene is TRBJ2-4, the V gene TRBV5-1; D is undetermined. The CDR3 end lies 3 residues beyond the end of the read and is filled in from the germline J gene. V lost 5 bases to trimming and J lost 3 bases, with 12 bases between them. The CDR3 extends over 14 amino acids. CDR1 and CDR2 (germline): SGHRS, YFSETQ.